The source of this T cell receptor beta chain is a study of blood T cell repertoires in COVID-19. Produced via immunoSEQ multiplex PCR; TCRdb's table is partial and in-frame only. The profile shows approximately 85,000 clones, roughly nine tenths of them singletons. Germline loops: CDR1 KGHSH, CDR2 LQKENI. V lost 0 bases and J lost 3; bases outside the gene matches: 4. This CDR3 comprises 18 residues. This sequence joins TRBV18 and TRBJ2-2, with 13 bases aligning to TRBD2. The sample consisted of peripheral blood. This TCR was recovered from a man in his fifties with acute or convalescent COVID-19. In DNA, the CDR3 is TGTGCCAGCTCACCACCGAGACTAGCGGGAGGTGACACCGGGGAGCTGTTTTTT. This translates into CASSPPRLAGGDTGELFF.